Below, 23 T cell receptor beta chains from the same sample are listed, as sequenced in a study of spatial heterogeneity in lung cancer. Their recognized antigens are unknown. TCRdb used MiXCR to reprocess the 5' RACE reads, holding one entry per CDR3 protein. The sample contains some 96,000 distinct CDR3 sequences, approximately 4.4% of which appear only once. The time point here: sample taken at primary tumor resection. Findings and caveats of the study: For expanded intratumoral alpha and beta TCRs, counts tracked tumor mutation counts.

The specimen comprised lung tumor tissue, sampled at surgery. The receptors were gathered from a male donor with early-stage non-small cell lung cancer.

The sample holds many counts of this clonotype. The rearrangement uses TRBV7-8 and TRBJ2-1; D may be TRBD1 (6 bases). CDR3 size: 16 residues. CDR1 is SGHVS and CDR2 is FQNEAQ in the germline V gene. The V end lost 2 bases, the J end lost 0 bases, and 11 bases lay between the germline ends. The CDR3 reads CASSLWGPVSYNEQFF. CDR3 DNA sequence: TGTGCCAGCAGCTTATGGGGGCCAGTCTCCTACAATGAGCAGTTCTTC.

Ten or more counts support this clonotype. The chain links TRBV12-3 or TRBV12-4 to TRBJ2-3; a possible D gene is TRBD2 (6 bases). V was cut by 8 bases and J by 6 bases, with 18 bases left in between. This CDR3 spans 14 amino acids. CDR3 DNA sequence: TGTGCCAGCGCCTTGCTCCGGAGGGGTGATACGCAGTATTTT. This codes for CASALLRRGDTQYF.

This clonotype appeared many times. J is TRBJ2-7 and V is TRBV27; 8 bases map to TRBD1. CDR3 length: 15 residues. Per the germline V gene, CDR1 is MNHEY and CDR2 is SMNVEV (reference sequence). V shed 5 bases, J shed 0 bases, and the junction held 6 bases outside the gene matches. Here the CDR3 DNA reads TGTGCCAGCAGTCAATGGACAGGGAGCTCCTACGAGCAGTACTTC. This encodes CASSQWTGSSYEQYF.

Many counts were recorded for this clonotype. The chain combines TRBV6-5 with TRBJ2-5; tentatively, D is TRBD1 (5 bases). Trimming stripped 4 bases from V and 2 bases from J, with 14 bases between. Germline CDR1 MNHEY, CDR2 SVGAGI. The CDR3 runs to 15 residues. The CDR3 reads CASSSPTRTQETQYF. DNA for the CDR3: TGTGCCAGCAGTTCCCCGACACGGACACAAGAGACCCAGTACTTC.

This clonotype was picked up many times. This chain joins TRBV12-5 and TRBJ2-2, with 7 bases fitting TRBD2. V shed 0 bases and J 6 bases; nucleotides not matched to a gene: 10. The CDR3 contains 17 residues. Germline V gene lookup returns CDR1 LGHNT and CDR2 FRNRAP. The CDR3 region has the DNA TGTGCTAGTGGTTTGGTACTTGGCGGGAGATTTCCCGGGGAGCTGTTTTTT. It translates to CASGLVLGGRFPGELFF.

This clonotype has just a few counts. CDR3 in amino acids: CASRPLAGSYNEQFF. CDR3 nucleotide sequence: TGTGCCAGCAGACCTCTAGCGGGCTCCTACAATGAGCAGTTCTTC. This chain joins TRBV6-5 and TRBJ2-1; 8 bases fit TRBD2. There are 15 residues in the CDR3. Germline CDR1 and CDR2: MNHEY and SVGAGI. J was trimmed by 0 bases and V by 6 bases; bases with no gene match: 4.

This clonotype appeared many times. The CDR3 bases are TGCAGTGCTAGAGAGGGGGCCTTGAACACTGAAGCTTTCTTT. Translated, it gives CSAREGALNTEAFF. This sequence joins TRBV20-1 and TRBJ1-1; D possibly corresponds to TRBD1 (6 bases). V was clipped by 0 bases and J by 0 bases, with 8 bases between them. The CDR3 spans 14 residues. Germline lookup yields CDR1 DFQATT and CDR2 SNEGSKA (reference sequence).

At least ten counts were recorded for this clonotype. The chain recombines TRBV27 with TRBJ1-1; D gene ambiguous. Trimming removed 0 bases at V and 3 bases at J, with 5 bases between. This CDR3 comprises 13 residues. Germline-derived CDR1 and CDR2 are MNHEY and SMNVEV (reference sequence). The DNA for the CDR3 is TGTGCCAGCAGTTTATCGATGGACACTGAAGCTTTCTTT. As protein: CASSLSMDTEAFF.

This chain uses TRBV11-2 with TRBJ1-1; 11 bases line up with TRBD1. Germline-derived CDR1 and CDR2 are SGHAT and FQNNGV. This CDR3 comprises 16 residues. V trimming: 5 bases; J trimming: 4 bases; junction bases outside the gene matches: 9. DNA of the CDR3: TGTGCCAGCAGCCCCGGGACAGGGGGAAGAACCACTGAAGCTTTCTTT. Amino acid sequence: CASSPGTGGRTTEAFF.

The table lists this clonotype with many counts. The chain recombines TRBV20-1 with TRBJ2-3; TRBD1 agrees at 8 bases. The CDR3 is made up of 15 amino acids. V lost 3 bases to trimming and J lost 4 bases; unmatched junction nucleotides: 9. CDR1 is DFQATT, CDR2 SNEGSKA, per germline (reference sequence). This chain's CDR3 is CSARVIRTGPDTQYF. The DNA for the CDR3 is TGCAGTGCTAGGGTTATCAGGACAGGGCCAGATACGCAGTATTTT.

This clonotype turned up a few times. The V call is TRBV3-1, the J call TRBJ2-2; D gene ambiguous. Trimming cost V 2 bases and J 6 bases, with 10 bases left between them. Germline loops: CDR1 LGHDT, CDR2 YNNKEL (reference sequence). This CDR3 spans 14 amino acids. This CDR3 reads CASSQRLDAGELFF. CDR3 sequence (DNA): TGTGCCAGCAGCCAAAGGCTGGACGCCGGGGAGCTGTTTTTT.

CDR3 sequence (DNA): TGTGCCAGCAAAGGAGGCGGGGAGACCCAGTACTTC. It codes for CASKGGGETQYF. This chain connects TRBV6-1 to TRBJ2-5; possibly TRBD2 for D (5 bases). The CDR3 totals 12 residues. Trimming removed 7 bases from V and 5 bases from J, with 11 bases in between. The germline CDR1 and CDR2 sequences are MNHNS and SASEGT.

This clonotype was counted at least ten times. This rearrangement joins TRBV27 to TRBJ1-5; no clear D. V was cut by 7 bases and J by 0 bases, with 10 bases left in between. The germline V gene encodes CDR1 MNHEY and CDR2 SMNVEV (reference sequence). The CDR3 is made up of 14 amino acids. The CDR3 nucleotides are TGTGCCAGCAAGGAAGGGAATAGCAATCAGCCCCAGCATTTT. Translation gives CASKEGNSNQPQHF.

The rearrangement links TRBV18 to TRBJ2-1; no reliable D call. The CDR3 is 13 amino acids. Trimming left V 0 bases short and J 7 bases short, with 7 bases between. The V gene's germline CDR1 is KGHSH and CDR2 LQKENI. The CDR3 bases are TGTGCCAGCTCACCACCTGTCGGGAATGAGCAGTTCTTC. Its translation is CASSPPVGNEQFF.

This clonotype was detected ten times or more. V usage is TRBV12-3 or TRBV12-4 and J usage is TRBJ2-1; D uncertain. Trimming took off 3 bases at V and 5 bases at J, with 8 bases between the two ends. CDR3 length: 13 amino acids. The CDR3 region has the DNA TGTGCCAGCAGTTTGGCGTCGGACAATGAGCAGTTCTTC. Translated: CASSLASDNEQFF.

This clonotype was found many times. The chain carries TRBV3-1 and TRBJ2-1; D is ambiguous. Germline V gene lookup returns CDR1 LGHDT and CDR2 YNNKEL (reference sequence). V was shortened by 0 bases and J by 5 bases, with 14 bases between the two germline ends. The CDR3 extends over 16 amino acids. CDR3 in DNA: TGTGCCAGCAGCCAAGATCTGGCGGAGCTCAACAATGAGCAGTTCTTC. This gives the protein CASSQDLAELNNEQFF.

This clonotype was counted many times. This CDR3 is CASSTRRTETKEDYGYTF. The CDR3 coding sequence is TGTGCCAGCAGTACCCGCCGGACAGAAACCAAGGAGGACTATGGCTACACCTTC. The chain has TRBV28 and TRBJ1-2, with D possibly being TRBD1 (6 bases). Germline-derived CDR1 and CDR2 are MDHEN and SYDVKM. V gave up 5 bases and J gave up 3 bases, with 25 bases separating them. The CDR3 runs to 18 residues.

This clonotype has a count of ten or more. V is TRBV5-1 and J is TRBJ2-1, with 7 positions matching TRBD1. The V and J ends lost 4 bases and 6 bases, in that order; junction bases with no gene match: 10. Germline CDR1 SGHRS, CDR2 YFSETQ. The CDR3 is 15 residues long. This CDR3 reads CASSHPGGSVNEQFF. The CDR3 coding sequence is TGCGCCAGCAGCCACCCAGGGGGATCGGTCAATGAGCAGTTCTTC.

This clonotype showed up many times. The genes are TRBV28 and TRBJ2-7; 7 bases are a match to TRBD1. Germline CDR1 and CDR2: MDHEN and SYDVKM. The CDR3 spans 15 residues. J was trimmed by 4 bases and V by 8 bases; bases with no gene match: 14. CDR3 protein: CASCYRGQSVYEQYF. CDR3 nucleotide sequence: TGTGCCAGCTGTTACCGGGGACAGAGTGTGTACGAGCAGTACTTC. Full variable domain (missing parts from reference TRBV28 and TRBJ2-7): DVKVTQSSRYLVKRTGEKVFLECVQDMDHENMFWYRQDPGLGLRLIYFSYDVKMKEKGDIPEGYSVSREKKERFSLILESASTNQTSMYLCASCYRGQSVYEQYFGPGTRLTVT.

The rearrangement joins TRBV28 to TRBJ2-7, with D perhaps TRBD2 (5 bases). The germline V and J ends were trimmed by 7 bases and 6 bases, with 16 bases remaining between them. This CDR3 comprises 13 residues. The V gene's germline CDR1 is MDHEN and CDR2 SYDVKM. CDR3 residues: CASTISGLVEQYF. CDR3 in DNA: TGTGCCAGCACTATATCGGGGTTGGTCGAGCAGTACTTC.

The chain uses TRBV28 and TRBJ2-3; D is possibly TRBD2 (5 bases). The V gene lost 4 bases and the J gene lost 3 bases, with 11 bases spanning the gap. Per the germline V gene, CDR1 is MDHEN and CDR2 is SYDVKM. The CDR3 extends over 14 amino acids. The CDR3 protein is CASSSQTRTDTQYF. CDR3 coding DNA: TGTGCCAGCAGTTCTCAAACTAGAACAGATACGCAGTATTTT.

In this sample, this clonotype turned up a few times. The chain is built from TRBV5-6 and TRBJ1-2; 7 bases fit TRBD1. J was trimmed by 8 bases and V by 7 bases; bases with no gene match: 14. There are 14 residues in the CDR3. Germline V gene lookup returns CDR1 SGHDT and CDR2 YYEEEE. The CDR3 loop reads CASWAGTVTLGYTF. The CDR3 DNA follows: TGTGCCAGCTGGGCTGGGACAGTCACATTAGGCTACACCTTC.

This clonotype came up many times. V is TRBV28 and J is TRBJ2-7, with TRBD1 as a possible D gene (5 bases). The length of the CDR3 is 16 residues. Trimming left V 3 bases short and J 0 bases short, with 15 bases between. Germline V gene data show CDR1 as MDHEN and CDR2 as SYDVKM. In nucleotides, the CDR3 is TGTGCCAGCAGTTTCCCGGACACGCCTTACTCCTACGAGCAGTACTTC. This encodes CASSFPDTPYSYEQYF.